These 20 T cell receptor beta chains originate from one sample sequenced in a study of blood T cell repertoires in COVID-19. Clones were read by immunoSEQ multiplex PCR, and TCRdb kept only the in-frame ones, dropping some. The data contain approximately 190,000 clones, roughly 85% of them seen just once; the ten biggest clones take up about 4.9%. The sample was peripheral blood. The receptors were gathered from a woman between 25 and 40 years old with acute or convalescent COVID-19.

This clone was observed a handful of times. This sequence joins TRBV27 and TRBJ1-6; no definite D call. CDR1 is MNHEY and CDR2 is SMNVEV in the germline V gene (reference sequence). V was trimmed by 8 bases and J by 0 bases, leaving 5 bases between them. This CDR3 has 13 residues. The CDR3 region is CASGSSYNSPLHF. CDR3 coding DNA: TGTGCCAGCGGGAGCTCCTATAATTCACCCCTCCACTTT.

The chain has TRBV5-6 and TRBJ1-2; TRBD1 might be the D (5 bases). V was pared by 2 bases and J by 6 bases, with 8 bases between. This CDR3 has 12 amino acids. Germline CDR1 is SGHDT and CDR2 is YYEEEE. The CDR3 region is CASSLGTNGYTF. DNA for the CDR3: TGTGCCAGCAGCTTAGGGACTAATGGCTACACCTTC.

This chain links TRBV5-1 with TRBJ2-7; 9 nucleotides agree with TRBD2. CDR1 and CDR2 (germline): SGHRS, YFSETQ. V was pared by 4 bases and J by 6 bases, with 14 bases of the junction left unmatched. CDR3 length: 16 residues. The CDR3, as DNA: TGCGCCAGCAGCCTGAAGTCCGGGACTAGCTTTCCCGAGCAGTACTTC. Amino acids: CASSLKSGTSFPEQYF.

The chain carries TRBV30 and TRBJ2-3; D not resolved. This CDR3 contains 13 residues. Trimming stripped 0 bases from V and 6 bases from J, with 10 bases between. Germline V lookup: CDR1 GTSNPN, CDR2 SVGIG (reference sequence). DNA for the CDR3: TGTGCCTGGAGTGTACGGTCTAGTGATACGCAGTATTTT. As protein: CAWSVRSSDTQYF.

This clone was detected only a few times. Here the CDR3 reads CASTWDSSSQPQHF. CDR3 DNA: TGTGCCAGTACCTGGGACAGTAGTAGTCAGCCCCAGCATTTT. V and J are TRBV19 and TRBJ1-5; 7 bases map to TRBD1. After removal of 7 bases from V and 6 bases from J, the junction contained 9 bases not matched to a gene. The CDR3 has 14 amino acids. Germline values: CDR1 LNHDA, CDR2 SQIVND (reference sequence).

The chain couples TRBV20-1 to TRBJ1-1, with D possibly matching TRBD1 (6 bases). The CDR3 loop spans 11 amino acids. The ends were cut back, 7 bases at V and 3 bases at J, with 9 bases in the middle. Germline values: CDR1 DFQATT, CDR2 SNEGSKA (reference sequence). DNA of the CDR3: TGCAGTGTTTACAGGGACACTGAAGCTTTCTTT. Its translation is CSVYRDTEAFF.

This clone was recorded once. This chain uses TRBV6-5 with TRBJ1-2; a possible D gene is TRBD1 (6 bases). Trimming cost V 2 bases and J 4 bases, with 14 bases left between them. This CDR3 has 15 amino acids. Germline values: CDR1 MNHEY, CDR2 SVGAGI. The CDR3 bases are TGTGCCAGCAGTTACGCTGGGGGCGCGGGCTATGGCTACACCTTC. The encoded protein is CASSYAGGAGYGYTF.

To note about this clone: This same CDR3 is encoded by further DNA sequences in the sample. The chain joins TRBV7-9 to TRBJ1-4; D is perhaps TRBD1 (5 bases). The germline CDR1 and CDR2 sequences are SEHNR and FQNEAQ (reference sequence). The CDR3 loop spans 15 amino acids. V gave up 6 bases and J gave up 5 bases, with 16 bases separating them. The CDR3 DNA reads TGTGCCAGCAGTCCCCCGGGGCGGGGGAATGAAAAACTGTTTTTT. Amino acids: CASSPPGRGNEKLFF.

DNA of the CDR3: TGTGCCAGCAGCCTCGACAGGGGGAAGACCCAGTACTTC. Translation: CASSLDRGKTQYF. The rearrangement uses TRBV11-3 and TRBJ2-5; 9 nucleotides align to TRBD1. Germline CDR1 is SGHNT and CDR2 is YENEEA. This CDR3 spans 13 amino acids. Trimming removed 5 bases from V and 6 bases from J; junction bases left unmatched: 4.

V is TRBV5-1 and J is TRBJ2-2; 7 bases fit TRBD2. Germline V gives CDR1 SGHRS, CDR2 YFSETQ. Trimming took 5 bases from V and 5 from J; bases not matched to a gene: 9. This CDR3 has 15 amino acids. The CDR3 DNA sequence: TGCGCCAGCAGACCCCTGGCCGGGGGGACCGGGGAGCTGTTTTTT. It codes for CASRPLAGGTGELFF.

This clone was counted only a few times. This chain uses TRBV11-2 with TRBJ2-7; 7 bases fit TRBD2. Losses at the gene ends were 7 bases for V and 6 bases for J; bases not matched to a gene: 12. The CDR3 is 14 residues long. Germline V gives CDR1 SGHAT, CDR2 FQNNGV. The CDR3 protein is CASTPRRESPEQYF. CDR3 nucleotides: TGTGCCAGCACCCCCCGGCGGGAGAGCCCCGAGCAGTACTTC. The full variable domain, completed using reference TRBV11-2 and TRBJ2-7, is EAGVAQSPRYKIIEKRQSVAFWCNPISGHATLYWYQQILGQGPKLLIQFQNNGVVDDSQLPKDRFSAERLKGVDSTLKIQPAKLEDSAVYLCASTPRRESPEQYFGPGTRLTVT.

Worth noting for this clone: In the same sample, other DNA sequences code for this CDR3. V usage is TRBV9 and J usage is TRBJ2-7; no clear D gene. V dropped 0 bases and J dropped 0 bases, with 7 bases sitting between them. This CDR3 comprises 14 residues. Germline CDR1 and CDR2: SGDLS and YYNGEE. The CDR3: CASSVGSSSYEQYF. The CDR3 nucleotides read TGTGCCAGCAGCGTAGGGAGTAGCTCCTACGAGCAGTACTTC. Complete variable domain (other parts from reference TRBV9 and TRBJ2-7): DSGVTQTPKHLITATGQRVTLRCSPRSGDLSVYWYQQSLDQGLQFLIQYYNGEERAKGNILERFSAQQFPDLHSELNLSSLELGDSALYFCASSVGSSSYEQYFGPGTRLTVT.

The chain carries TRBV5-4 and TRBJ1-1, with D hard to call. The CDR3 is made up of 12 amino acids. Trimming shortened V by 4 bases and J by 5 bases, and 9 bases separated the two germline ends. Germline V lookup: CDR1 SGHNT, CDR2 YYREEE (reference sequence). CDR3 coding DNA: TGTGCCAGCAGCCCCGAGGGAACTGAAGCTTTCTTT. It specifies CASSPEGTEAFF. Supplemented by reference TRBV5-4 and TRBJ1-1, the full variable domain reads ETGVTQSPTHLIKTRGQQVTLRCSSQSGHNTVSWYQQALGQGPQFIFQYYREEENGRGNFPPRFSGLQFPNYSSELNVNALELDDSALYLCASSPEGTEAFFGQGTRLTVV.

This chain uses TRBV11-2 with TRBJ1-6; TRBD1 agrees at 7 bases. CDR1 is SGHAT and CDR2 is FQNNGV in the germline V gene. Unmatched junction bases numbered 7, after V lost 5 bases and J lost 6 bases. The CDR3 covers 15 residues. The chain's CDR3 is CASSSLGQLNSPLHF. CDR3 sequence (DNA): TGTGCCAGCAGCAGCTTGGGACAGCTTAATTCACCCCTCCACTTT.

The J gene is TRBJ1-6, the V gene TRBV11-2; D remains unclear. There are 10 residues in the CDR3. The ends were cut back, 8 bases at V and 11 bases at J, with 7 bases in the middle. Germline loops: CDR1 SGHAT, CDR2 FQNNGV. CDR3 coding DNA: TGTGCCAGCGAGGGTCCACCCCTCCACTTT. As protein: CASEGPPLHF.

CDR3 nucleotides: TGTGCCAGCAGTGTGACTAGCGGGATCTCCTACAATGAGCAGTTCTTC. Amino acids: CASSVTSGISYNEQFF. This chain links TRBV6-1 with TRBJ2-1; 11 nucleotides align to TRBD2. The CDR3 loop spans 16 amino acids. In germline, CDR1 is MNHNS, CDR2 SASEGT. V shed 4 bases and J 0 bases; nucleotides not matched to a gene: 2.

V is TRBV25-1 and J is TRBJ2-1; 9 nucleotides align to TRBD2. The CDR3 contains 16 residues. In germline, CDR1 is MGHDK, CDR2 SYGVNS. V shed 4 bases and J 1 base; nucleotides not matched to a gene: 5. CDR3 coding DNA: TGTGCCAGCAGTGGTGTCGCGGGAGGGTCCTACAATGAGCAGTTCTTC. This encodes CASSGVAGGSYNEQFF.

This chain uses TRBV13 with TRBJ2-5, with D perhaps matching TRBD2 (5 bases). From germline, CDR1 is PRHDT and CDR2 FYEKMQ (reference sequence). V lost 2 bases to trimming and J lost 5 bases, with 9 bases between them. This CDR3 has 13 residues. The CDR3 is CASSLRSGETQYF. The CDR3 DNA sequence: TGTGCCAGCAGCTTACGCTCGGGGGAGACCCAGTACTTC.

The chain combines TRBV7-9 with TRBJ1-3; the D is unclear. Germline V CDR1 and CDR2: SEHNR, FQNEAQ (reference sequence). With 3 bases removed from V and 0 bases from J, the gap between germline ends came to 9 bases. The CDR3 contains 15 residues. This CDR3 is CASSFEALSGNTIYF. The CDR3 DNA reads TGTGCCAGCAGCTTTGAAGCCCTCTCTGGAAACACCATATATTTT.

This chain joins TRBV9 and TRBJ1-2; tentatively, D is TRBD1 (6 bases). This CDR3 comprises 14 residues. V was shortened by 6 bases and J by 2 bases, with 14 bases between the two germline ends. CDR1 SGDLS and CDR2 YYNGEE come from the germline V gene. The DNA of the CDR3 is TGTGCCAGCACGGTAGGGGGGGCGAACTATGGCTACACCTTC. Translation: CASTVGGANYGYTF.